The clone carrying this TCR beta chain was observed a few times. Its antigen is still unknown. V was shortened by 4 bases and J by 4 bases, with 17 bases between the two germline ends. The CDR3 runs 15 residues. Germline CDR1 SGHNT, CDR2 YYREEE (reference sequence). Profiling relied on immunoSEQ multiplex PCR, and the TCRdb table lists in-frame clones only, not all of them. The profile shows over 3,000 clones, roughly 65% of them singletons. The record originates from a study of tumor-infiltrating lymphocytes in localized non-small cell lung cancer. Study overall: Several tumor histologies, both smoking statuses, and some post-neoadjuvant chemotherapy samples were included. General study points: Higher tumor T cell infiltration than in uninvolved lung was supported by TCRbeta sequencing.

The chain is built from TRBV5-4 and TRBJ1-1; D perhaps matches TRBD1 (6 bases). The receptor comes from a human donor with non-small cell lung cancer. Specimen: uninvolved lung tissue not adjacent to the tumor. CDR3 DNA: TGTGCCAGCAGCCGGGGGCAGGGGCGTGGCACTGAAGCTTTCTTT. Protein: CASSRGQGRGTEAFF.